These 32 T cell receptor beta chains were sequenced from one sample in a study of T cell responses to AZD1222 COVID-19 vaccine. Method: immunoSEQ multiplex PCR; TCRdb's copy keeps in-frame clones and lacks some. The repertoire has more than 70,000 clones, about 85% of them found once; the top ten carry 10% to 15%. Here the sequenced sample was peripheral blood, taken on day 0 of AZD1222 vaccination. The receptors were gathered from an adult in good health.

This clone was seen a handful of times. CDR3: CASGREAGNTIYF. In DNA form, the CDR3 reads TGTGCCAGCGGTCGGGAGGCGGGAAACACCATATATTTT. The chain has TRBV3-1 (or the pseudogene TRBV3-2) and TRBJ1-3, with D unclear. The CDR3 has 13 amino acids. Germline values: CDR1 LGHDT, CDR2 YNNKEL (reference sequence). Trimming took 8 bases from V and 4 from J, leaving 12 bases between them.

This chain uses TRBV2 with TRBJ1-5, with D possibly TRBD1 on 5 matching bases. The V and J ends lost 7 bases and 9 bases respectively, with 16 bases between them. CDR3 length: 13 amino acids. Per germline, CDR1 SNHLY and CDR2 FYNNEI. The CDR3 region has the DNA TGTGCCAGCAAAATGAGAGACCAGGGGCCCCAGCATTTT. Amino acid sequence: CASKMRDQGPQHF.

The chain links TRBV5-1 to TRBJ2-5; D is ambiguous. V lost 1 base and J 6 bases, leaving 13 bases between the germline ends. This CDR3 is 14 amino acids long. Germline CDR1 SGHRS, CDR2 YFSETQ. The CDR3 sequence: CASSLRGYKQTQYF. CDR3 nucleotide sequence: TGCGCCAGCAGCTTGAGAGGCTATAAACAGACCCAGTACTTC.

V gene TRBV5-1 combines with J gene TRBJ2-3; possible D gene TRBD1, 6 bases. V was pared by 3 bases and J by 6 bases, with 11 bases between. Germline values: CDR1 SGHRS, CDR2 YFSETQ. This CDR3 comprises 13 residues. In nucleotides, the CDR3 is TGCGCCAGCAGCTACGGACAGAGCGATACGCAGTATTTT. This codes for CASSYGQSDTQYF.

V and J are TRBV4-3 and TRBJ1-1; D gene uncertain. V was cut by 1 base and J by 6 bases, with 21 bases left in between. Germline-derived CDR1 and CDR2 are LGHNA and YSLEER. This CDR3 contains 17 residues. CDR3 sequence (DNA): TGCGCCAGCAGCCAAGCCTCTCCGGGAGGCCCTTTGGCTGAAGCTTTCTTT. Its protein is CASSQASPGGPLAEAFF.

This clone turned up a few times. The chain carries TRBV6-5 and TRBJ2-1; D ambiguous. The CDR3 spans 13 residues. Trimming removed 2 bases at V and 7 bases at J, with 9 bases between. CDR1 and CDR2 (germline): MNHEY, SVGAGI. In DNA form, the CDR3 reads TGTGCCAGCAGTTACATGACGGGTAATGAGCAGTTCTTC. It is translated as CASSYMTGNEQFF.

The genes are TRBV28 and TRBJ2-5, with TRBD1 as a possible D gene (6 bases). The length of the CDR3 is 14 residues. Germline lookup yields CDR1 MDHEN and CDR2 SYDVKM. The ends were cut back, 6 bases at V and 0 bases at J, with 11 bases in the middle. The CDR3 loop reads CASSGQTYQETQYF. The CDR3 DNA is TGTGCCAGCAGCGGACAGACGTACCAAGAGACCCAGTACTTC. The full variable domain, in which reference TRBV28 and TRBJ2-5 provide the parts outside the CDR3, is DVKVTQSSRYLVKRTGEKVFLECVQDMDHENMFWYRQDPGLGLRLIYFSYDVKMKEKGDIPEGYSVSREKKERFSLILESASTNQTSMYLCASSGQTYQETQYFGPGTRLLVL.

This sequence joins TRBV25-1 and TRBJ1-3; 9 bases agree with TRBD1. CDR1 and CDR2 (germline): MGHDK, SYGVNS. V was pared by 3 bases and J by 4 bases, with 7 bases of the junction left unmatched. This CDR3 is built from 16 residues. Here the CDR3 reads CASSDLGTGNGNTIYF. CDR3 bases: TGTGCCAGCAGTGACCTCGGGACAGGGAACGGAAACACCATATATTTT.

This rearrangement joins TRBV11-2 to TRBJ1-1; D is undetermined. The germline gives CDR1 SGHAT, CDR2 FQNNGV. The V and J ends lost 2 bases and 10 bases respectively, with 11 bases between them. There are 12 residues in the CDR3. Here the CDR3 reads CASSLFAGRAFF. CDR3 sequence (DNA): TGTGCCAGCAGCTTATTCGCCGGTCGAGCTTTCTTT. The complete variable domain, with remaining parts taken from reference TRBV11-2 and TRBJ1-1, reads EAGVAQSPRYKIIEKRQSVAFWCNPISGHATLYWYQQILGQGPKLLIQFQNNGVVDDSQLPKDRFSAERLKGVDSTLKIQPAKLEDSAVYLCASSLFAGRAFFGQGTRLTVV.

The chain links TRBV6-2 or TRBV6-3 to TRBJ1-5; 8 nucleotides match TRBD1. After removal of 5 bases from V and 4 bases from J, the junction contained 1 base not matched to a gene. This CDR3 spans 13 amino acids. The germline V gene encodes CDR1 MNHEY and CDR2 SVGEGT. Here the CDR3 reads CASSRQGNQPQHF. Written as DNA, the CDR3 is TGTGCCAGCAGTAGACAGGGGAATCAGCCCCAGCATTTT.

The CDR3 loop reads CASSQVGLAGRTDTQYF. The CDR3 DNA sequence: TGCGCCAGCAGCCAAGTGGGTCTAGCGGGTCGCACAGATACGCAGTATTTT. The chain carries TRBV4-3 and TRBJ2-3; TRBD2 matches 8 bases. The CDR3 contains 17 residues. The V gene end was trimmed by 1 base and the J gene end by 1 base; junction bases not matched to a gene: 7. Germline CDR1 LGHNA, CDR2 YSLEER.

The chain has TRBV7-9 and TRBJ2-5; unclear D gene. The CDR3 totals 11 residues. V lost 5 bases, J lost 1 base, and 2 bases lay in between. Germline CDR1 reads SEHNR; CDR2 reads FQNEAQ (reference sequence). CDR3 sequence: CASSVQETQYF. CDR3 DNA: TGTGCCAGCAGCGTCCAAGAGACCCAGTACTTC.

The chain employs TRBV3-1 (or the pseudogene TRBV3-2) and TRBJ1-1; TRBD1 matches 8 bases. The germline V gene encodes CDR1 LGHDT and CDR2 YNNKEL (reference sequence). CDR3 length: 16 residues. Trimming cost V 2 bases and J 3 bases; bases outside gene matches: 8. CDR3 loop: CASSQRAAGGDTEAFF. CDR3 bases: TGTGCCAGCAGCCAAAGGGCGGCAGGGGGCGACACTGAAGCTTTCTTT.

The chain links TRBV9 to TRBJ2-7, with D possibly matching TRBD2 (6 bases). The ends were cut back, 6 bases at V and 0 bases at J, with 13 bases in the middle. Germline CDR1 is SGDLS and CDR2 is YYNGEE. The CDR3 is 14 amino acids. CDR3 region: CASTPDGSSYEQYF. Here the CDR3 DNA reads TGTGCCAGCACCCCGGACGGGAGCTCCTACGAGCAGTACTTC.

The chain employs TRBV9 and TRBJ1-4; D remains unclear. CDR3 length: 16 amino acids. The germline CDR1 and CDR2 sequences are SGDLS and YYNGEE. V lost 4 bases to trimming and J lost 2 bases, with 15 bases between them. This CDR3 is CASSPRSEGTNEKLFF. CDR3 nucleotides: TGTGCCAGCAGCCCCCGGTCGGAGGGTACTAATGAAAAACTGTTTTTT.

The chain has TRBV7-2 and TRBJ1-5, with D unresolved. Germline V gene data show CDR1 as SGHTA and CDR2 as FQGNSA. The V end was cut by 2 bases, the J end by 7 bases, with 9 bases between. The CDR3 consists of 13 residues. The CDR3 nucleotides are TGTGCCAGCAGCTTAATGGGGAGCCAGCCCCAGCATTTT. It translates to CASSLMGSQPQHF.

The chain has TRBV4-1 and TRBJ1-4, with 7 bases that match TRBD1. The ends lost 1 base at V and 5 bases at J; junction bases unmatched: 4. The V gene's germline CDR1 is MGHRA and CDR2 YSYEKL. This CDR3 has 15 amino acids. In nucleotides, the CDR3 is TGCGCCAGCAGCCAAGGGGGGACAGTCAATGAAAAACTGTTTTTT. As protein: CASSQGGTVNEKLFF.

The V call is TRBV5-1, the J call TRBJ2-6, with D uncertain. The CDR3 is 18 amino acids. Germline loops: CDR1 SGHRS, CDR2 YFSETQ. Trimming shortened V by 0 bases and J by 0 bases, and 13 bases separated the two germline ends. The CDR3: CASSLVLASRSGANVLTF. DNA of the CDR3: TGCGCCAGCAGCTTGGTGTTAGCTTCCCGCTCTGGGGCCAACGTCCTGACTTTC.

The chain combines TRBV4-1 with TRBJ2-1; 7 bases line up with TRBD2. The trim removed 4 bases at V and 6 bases at J, leaving 12 bases unmatched. CDR1 and CDR2 (germline): MGHRA, YSYEKL. This CDR3 comprises 16 residues. CDR3 nucleotide sequence: TGCGCCAGCAGCCGCGTGGTAGGGACTACTCTCAATGAGCAGTTCTTC. Protein: CASSRVVGTTLNEQFF.

The chain recombines TRBV7-6 with TRBJ1-3; D is unresolved. In germline, CDR1 is SGHVS, CDR2 FNYEAQ. V dropped 8 bases and J dropped 3 bases, with 17 bases sitting between them. There are 15 residues in the CDR3. The CDR3 coding sequence is TGTGCCAGCGAGCCCCTATGGGAAAATGGAAACACCATATATTTT. Its translation is CASEPLWENGNTIYF.

This clone has just one count. The chain uses TRBV3-1 (or the pseudogene TRBV3-2) and TRBJ2-2; D is possibly TRBD1 (6 bases). From germline, CDR1 is LGHDT and CDR2 YNNKEL (reference sequence). The CDR3 spans 14 residues. V lost 4 bases, J lost 3 bases, and 9 bases lay in between. The CDR3 region is CASSPNRDTGELFF. CDR3 bases: TGTGCCAGCAGCCCGAACAGGGACACCGGGGAGCTGTTTTTT.

The V gene is TRBV28, the J gene TRBJ2-7; D not certain. Germline assignment: CDR1 MDHEN and CDR2 SYDVKM. The CDR3 loop spans 13 amino acids. V was clipped by 8 bases and J by 2 bases, with 13 bases between them. The CDR3 DNA reads TGTGCCAGCCAGACCGAAACTCCCTACGAGCAGTACTTC. It specifies CASQTETPYEQYF.

The genes are TRBV2 and TRBJ1-6; 7 bases are a match to TRBD1. This CDR3 is built from 12 residues. Per the germline V gene, CDR1 is SNHLY and CDR2 is FYNNEI. V dropped 7 bases and J dropped 9; count of bases not matched to a gene: 3. The CDR3 protein is CASMTGSSPLHF. CDR3 nucleotides: TGTGCCAGCATGACAGGGAGTTCACCCCTCCACTTT.

The chain combines TRBV10-3 with TRBJ2-3, with TRBD1 identical over 9 bases. J lost 2 bases, V lost 0 bases, and 3 bases had no gene match. The V gene's germline CDR1 is ENHRY and CDR2 SYGVKD. The CDR3 is made up of 16 amino acids. This chain's CDR3 is CAISESGTGLTDTQYF. The CDR3 DNA follows: TGTGCCATCAGTGAGTCGGGGACAGGGCTCACAGATACGCAGTATTTT.

The chain links TRBV29-1 to TRBJ2-1; D call uncertain. Trimming cost V 4 bases and J 3 bases, with 10 bases left between them. CDR3 length equals 13 residues. From germline, CDR1 is SQVTM and CDR2 ANQGSEA. The CDR3 DNA sequence: TGCAGCGTTGGCCCAAGGAGCTACAATGAGCAGTTCTTC. It translates to CSVGPRSYNEQFF.

The V call is TRBV11-1, the J call TRBJ2-7; perhaps TRBD1 as D (5 bases). The ends were cut back, 3 bases at V and 2 bases at J, with 8 bases in the middle. The CDR3 spans 13 residues. Germline CDR1 and CDR2: SGHAT and FQDESV (reference sequence). The CDR3 spells CASSLTVTYEQYF. CDR3 coding DNA: TGTGCCAGCAGCTTGACAGTTACCTACGAGCAGTACTTC.

The chain employs TRBV5-1 and TRBJ1-2, with 8 bases lining up with TRBD1. Germline V gives CDR1 SGHRS, CDR2 YFSETQ. V lost 1 base, J lost 8 bases, and 13 bases stayed unmatched. CDR3 length: 16 amino acids. The CDR3 spells CASSLISAGGPAGYTF. The CDR3 DNA follows: TGCGCCAGCAGCTTGATAAGCGCAGGGGGCCCGGCGGGCTACACCTTC.

The chain employs TRBV13 and TRBJ2-7; 7 nucleotides match TRBD1. After removal of 4 bases from V and 0 bases from J, the junction contained 3 bases not matched to a gene. Germline V gene data show CDR1 as PRHDT and CDR2 as FYEKMQ (reference sequence). There are 14 residues in the CDR3. The CDR3 is CASSWTGISYEQYF. CDR3 coding DNA: TGTGCCAGCAGCTGGACAGGCATCTCCTACGAGCAGTACTTC.

The chain couples TRBV6-4 to TRBJ1-4, with a possible D match to TRBD1 (5 bases). CDR3 length: 13 amino acids. The germline V and J ends were trimmed by 6 bases and 7 bases, with 12 bases remaining between them. Germline loops: CDR1 MRHNA, CDR2 SNTAGT. The CDR3 sequence is CASSGRGGEKLFF. The CDR3 coding sequence is TGTGCCAGCAGCGGAAGGGGAGGTGAAAAACTGTTTTTT.

The genes are TRBV18 and TRBJ1-6, with D maybe TRBD1 (6 bases). The CDR3 extends over 16 amino acids. Germline V CDR1 and CDR2: KGHSH, LQKENI. The V and J ends lost 4 bases and 5 bases respectively, with 15 bases between them. CDR3 nucleotide sequence: TGTGCCAGCTCACTGATAAACAGGGTTCATAATTCACCCCTCCACTTT. Translating gives CASSLINRVHNSPLHF.

The chain carries TRBV5-1 and TRBJ2-1, with D hard to call. The CDR3 has 13 residues. The V end lost 1 base, the J end lost 8 bases, and 10 bases lay between the germline ends. Germline V gene data show CDR1 as SGHRS and CDR2 as YFSETQ. CDR3 loop: CASSLISGDEQFF. Here the CDR3 DNA reads TGCGCCAGCAGCTTGATTTCAGGCGATGAGCAGTTCTTC. Looking up the rest from reference TRBV5-1 and TRBJ2-1 gives the full variable domain: KAGVTQTPRYLIKTRGQQVTLSCSPISGHRSVSWYQQTPGQGLQFLFEYFSETQRNKGNFPGRFSGRQFSNSRSEMNVSTLELGDSALYLCASSLISGDEQFFGPGTRLTVL.

V is TRBV5-8 and J is TRBJ2-7; 15 positions match TRBD2. Losses at the gene ends were 4 bases for V and 3 bases for J; bases not matched to a gene: 2. This CDR3 comprises 15 residues. Germline V gene sequence: CDR1 SGHTS, CDR2 YDEGEE. The CDR3 sequence: CASSPGLAGGYEQYF. CDR3 DNA sequence: TGTGCCAGCAGCCCGGGACTAGCGGGGGGCTACGAGCAGTACTTC.